Below, 12 T cell receptor beta chains from the same sample are listed, as sequenced in a study of blood T cells in healthy people across ages. For the second PCR, which ran for about 6 to 11 cycles, a sample-barcoded 5' primer and a J-beta primer mix were used. TCRdb passed the 5' RACE reads through MiXCR, listing each CDR3 protein once. The repertoire holds 850,000 to 1,100,000 distinct CDR3 sequences, with 35% to 40% as singletons. The sequencing input was blood. Receptors originate from a man aged 18 to 30 in good health.

This sequence joins TRBV5-6 and TRBJ2-1, with TRBD2 matching over 8 bases. J was trimmed by 9 bases and V by 0 bases; bases with no gene match: 11. CDR1 and CDR2 from the germline V gene are SGHDT and YYEEEE. The CDR3 has 16 residues. CDR3 amino acids: CASSLVPGLVGIEQFF. In DNA, the CDR3 is TGTGCCAGCAGCTTGGTTCCGGGACTAGTAGGAATTGAGCAGTTCTTC.

The CDR3 protein is CSARDTGNTETQYF. CDR3 DNA sequence: TGCAGTGCTAGAGATACAGGGAACACGGAGACCCAGTACTTC. The rearrangement uses TRBV20-1 and TRBJ2-5; possible D gene TRBD1, 6 bases. This CDR3 comprises 14 residues. The V end lost 0 bases, the J end lost 5 bases, and 13 bases lay between the germline ends. Germline-derived CDR1 and CDR2 are DFQATT and SNEGSKA (reference sequence).

This chain links TRBV5-1 with TRBJ2-5; 7 positions match TRBD1. The end of the DNA is better explained by TRBJ2-7, so the J call may be wrong. CDR3 length: 16 residues. Germline V CDR1 and CDR2: SGHRS, YFSETQ. The CDR3 bases are TGCGCCAGCAGCCTGAAAGGGGACAGCCAATCCTACGAGCAGTACTTC. This codes for CASSLKGDSQSYEQYF.

This chain connects TRBV20-1 to TRBJ2-6, with D perhaps being TRBD1 or TRBD2 (5 bases each). Trimming pared 6 bases from V and 0 bases from J, leaving 15 bases between. The CDR3 loop spans 16 amino acids. Germline V lookup: CDR1 DFQATT, CDR2 SNEGSKA (reference sequence). The CDR3 spells CSAPGTENSGANVLTF. CDR3 bases: TGCAGTGCCCCCGGGACGGAAAACTCTGGGGCCAACGTCCTGACTTTC.

The chain uses TRBV12-5 and TRBJ1-1; D might be TRBD1 (5 bases). In germline, CDR1 is LGHNT, CDR2 FRNRAP. Deletions cut 1 base from V and 8 bases from J, with 11 bases between. There are 13 residues in the CDR3. The CDR3 DNA reads as TGTGCTAGTGGTTTGGCTGGGGGTGGAGAAGCTTTCTTT. Translating it yields CASGLAGGGEAFF.

The rearrangement uses TRBV6-1 and TRBJ2-1; 10 nucleotides agree with TRBD1. V was pared by 10 bases and J by 6 bases, with 6 bases of the junction left unmatched. The germline V gene encodes CDR1 MNHNS and CDR2 SASEGT. The CDR3 covers 13 residues. The CDR3 nucleotides are TGTGCCACCGGGACAGGGGAAACCAATGAGCAGTTCTTC. Translating it yields CATGTGETNEQFF.

This clonotype was detected only a few times. V is TRBV29-1 and J is TRBJ2-1; TRBD1 agrees at 10 bases. Germline values: CDR1 SQVTM, CDR2 ANQGSEA. The length of the CDR3 is 14 residues. Trimming took 4 bases from V and 4 from J; bases not matched to a gene: 4. CDR3 amino acids: CSVAGQGVYNEQFF. The CDR3 DNA reads TGCAGCGTTGCCGGACAGGGGGTTTACAATGAGCAGTTCTTC.

The chain links TRBV14 to TRBJ1-2; D is ambiguous. Germline V gene data show CDR1 as SGHDN and CDR2 as FVKESK. This CDR3 spans 14 amino acids. V shed 1 base and J shed 8 bases, with 14 bases lying between them. CDR3 sequence reads: CASSQVQSVVGYTF. The CDR3 region has the DNA TGTGCCAGCAGCCAAGTGCAGTCAGTCGTGGGCTACACCTTC.

The chain recombines TRBV29-1 with TRBJ2-5, with 10 bases identical to TRBD1. The J call may be wrong; the DNA end is better matched by TRBJ2-1. The CDR3 spans 12 residues. CDR1 is SQVTM, CDR2 ANQGSEA, per germline. CDR3 nucleotide sequence: TGCAGCTCCATTGGACAGGGGGAGACCCAGTTCTTC. Residues: CSSIGQGETQFF.

This clonotype was counted between two and nine times. This chain links TRBV7-2 with TRBJ2-7; a possible D gene is TRBD1 (9 bases). The CDR3 contains 16 residues. CDR1 and CDR2 (germline): SGHTA, FQGNSA. The V gene lost 7 bases and the J gene lost 7 bases, with 26 bases spanning the gap. The CDR3 is CASTLSGTGTYNEQYF. The CDR3 DNA reads TGTGCCAGCACCCTTAGCGGGACAGGGACCTACAATGAGCAGTACTTC. The entire variable domain, with the rest obtained from reference TRBV7-2 and TRBJ2-7, is as follows: GAGVSQSPSNKVTEKGKDVELRCDPISGHTALYWYRQSLGQGLEFLIYFQGNSAPDKSGLPSDRFSAERTGGSVSTLTIQRTQQEDSAVYLCASTLSGTGTYNEQYFGPGTRLTVT.

This clonotype appeared once. This may arise from a read error, as a much more abundant clone is one base away. The rearrangement links TRBV13 to TRBJ2-1, with 7 bases fitting TRBD1. This CDR3 has 15 residues. The germline V gene has CDR1 PRHDT and CDR2 FYEKMQ (reference sequence). This CDR3 is CVSSSRQGVDNEQFF. The CDR3 bases are TGTGTCAGCAGCTCCCGTCAGGGGGTAGACAATGAGCAGTTCTTC.

There are a few counts of this clonotype. The V gene is TRBV12-3 or TRBV12-4, the J gene TRBJ1-2; D is possibly TRBD1 (6 bases). The CDR3 runs to 13 residues. The ends were cut back, 6 bases at V and 7 bases at J, with 15 bases in the middle. CDR3 coding DNA: TGTGCCAGCAGCTCACCTACAGGGTTTGGCTACACCTTC. Its protein is CASSSPTGFGYTF.